These T cell receptor beta chains were read from a single sample in a study of T-cell memory formation after mild COVID-19. Via MiXCR, TCRdb re-called the 5' RACE reads, giving one row per CDR3 protein. The sample holds fewer than 650,000 distinct CDR3 sequences, approximately 21% seen once. The specimen was PBMCs or a T cell subset sorted from them (not recorded which). These receptors originate from an adult woman who had mild COVID-19 (a few samples of this study predate the infection). Cell type and time point are not known. Each CDR3 is given with its conserved first and last residue. A D gene is named only where the DNA matches it firmly. Clone size is shown for a subset of rows, as once, few, many or a class of expanded clone.

V gene,CDR3 length,clone size,J gene,D gene,CDR3 protein
TRBV5-1,12,NA,TRBJ1-2,NA,CASRDLAYGYTF
TRBV6-6,15,NA,TRBJ2-7,NA,CASSPTDRLSYEQYF
TRBV7-9,14,NA,TRBJ1-4,NA,CASSSTGPREKLFF
TRBV5-5,14,NA,TRBJ2-7,TRBD1,CASSLFQGAYEQYF
TRBV30,16,few,TRBJ1-2,TRBD1,CAWSPPVGPRDRTYTF
TRBV11-3,16,few,TRBJ2-3,TRBD1,CASSFRDRGATDTQYF
TRBV7-9,11,NA,TRBJ2-1,NA,CASSFRDEQFF
TRBV7-3,13,NA,TRBJ1-1,NA,CASSLRRGTEAFF
TRBV7-2,14,few,TRBJ1-1,NA,CASSVGQGHTEAFF
TRBV6-2/TRBV6-3,14,NA,TRBJ2-5,NA,CASSYSNTGETQYF
TRBV5-1,15,few,TRBJ2-3,TRBD1,CASSIPTGGPDTQYF
TRBV5-1,15,many,TRBJ2-7,NA,CASSPDGQTGYEQYF
TRBV18,17,NA,TRBJ2-3,TRBD2,CASSPRTSGSPAGTQYF
TRBV4-3,15,NA,TRBJ1-2,NA,CASSQGRGANYGYTF
TRBV30,13,few,TRBJ1-6,TRBD1,CAWTQGAGSPLHF
TRBV12-3/TRBV12-4,16,NA,TRBJ2-1,NA,CASSLSNFGGRDEQFF
TRBV24-1,13,few,TRBJ2-1,NA,CATSDLEWNEQFF
TRBV5-1,13,NA,TRBJ2-5,NA,CASEVTRTETQYF